A single sample is the source of the 21 T cell receptor beta chains below, sequenced in a study of blood T cell repertoires in COVID-19. Sequencing used immunoSEQ multiplex PCR; TCRdb keeps in-frame clones, though not all of them. In the table there are around 280,000 clones, 89% of which are singletons. Sequencing input: PBMCs or T cells enriched from blood (not recorded which). The origin of the receptors is a middle-aged woman who had recovered from COVID-19.

This clone has only one observation. V is TRBV5-1 and J is TRBJ2-7; maybe TRBD1 (6 bases). V was clipped by 4 bases and J by 2 bases, with 19 bases between them. CDR1 is SGHRS and CDR2 is YFSETQ in the germline V gene. The CDR3 has 16 residues. The CDR3: CASSRYPQGRAYEQYF. In DNA form, the CDR3 reads TGCGCCAGCAGCCGCTACCCACAGGGTCGGGCCTACGAGCAGTACTTC. Filled out from reference TRBV5-1 and TRBJ2-7, the complete variable domain reads KAGVTQTPRYLIKTRGQQVTLSCSPISGHRSVSWYQQTPGQGLQFLFEYFSETQRNKGNFPGRFSGRQFSNSRSEMNVSTLELGDSALYLCASSRYPQGRAYEQYFGPGTRLTVT.

The chain joins TRBV5-5 to TRBJ2-7; TRBD2 might be the D (6 bases). The CDR3 length is 15 residues. Germline CDR1 and CDR2: SGHKS and YYEKEE (reference sequence). With 4 bases removed from V and 1 base from J, the gap between germline ends came to 15 bases. CDR3 in amino acids: CASSPQGDFSYEQYF. The CDR3 DNA reads TGTGCCAGCAGCCCCCAAGGGGACTTTTCCTACGAGCAGTACTTC. The full variable domain, its missing parts supplied by reference TRBV5-5 and TRBJ2-7, is DAGVTQSPTHLIKTRGQQVTLRCSPISGHKSVSWYQQVLGQGPQFIFQYYEKEERGRGNFPDRFSARQFPNYSSELNVNALLLGDSALYLCASSPQGDFSYEQYFGPGTRLTVT.

The chain combines TRBV6-5 with TRBJ1-1, with a possible D match to TRBD1 (5 bases). This CDR3 has 14 amino acids. V lost 6 bases and J lost 6, with 17 bases in between. Germline loops: CDR1 MNHEY, CDR2 SVGAGI. In nucleotides, the CDR3 is TGTGCCAGCAGCCCCCCCGGGGCGGGGGCTGAAGCTTTCTTT. It is translated as CASSPPGAGAEAFF.

The chain is built from TRBV6-1 and TRBJ2-7; 8 bases map to TRBD1. V shed 3 bases and J 5 bases; nucleotides not matched to a gene: 3. This CDR3 region has 13 residues. Germline V gene sequence: CDR1 MNHNS, CDR2 SASEGT. The CDR3: CASSERQGNEQYF. The CDR3 nucleotides read TGTGCCAGCAGTGAGCGACAGGGGAACGAGCAGTACTTC.

The chain carries TRBV28 and TRBJ2-1, with D unresolved. The CDR3 is made up of 12 amino acids. The germline V gene has CDR1 MDHEN and CDR2 SYDVKM. V gave up 4 bases and J gave up 15 bases, with 16 bases separating them. CDR3 sequence (DNA): TGTGCCAGCAGTTACCCATCGGCTGGGCGGTTCTTC. This gives the protein CASSYPSAGRFF.

The V call is TRBV6-2 or TRBV6-3, the J call TRBJ1-2, with a possible D match to TRBD1 (6 bases). V was shortened by 5 bases and J by 10 bases, with 17 bases between the two germline ends. The V gene's germline CDR1 is MNHEY and CDR2 SVGEGT. The CDR3 sequence is 13 residues long. CDR3 in amino acids: CASSQGQPVVYTF. The CDR3 DNA is TGTGCCAGCAGTCAAGGACAGCCGGTGGTCTACACCTTC.

The chain recombines TRBV5-4 with TRBJ1-2; 9 bases match TRBD1. The CDR3 runs 16 residues. The ends lost 2 bases at V and 4 bases at J; junction bases unmatched: 9. CDR1 SGHNT and CDR2 YYREEE come from the germline V gene (reference sequence). Here the CDR3 reads CASSFPTGGNGYGYTF. The CDR3 DNA reads as TGTGCCAGCAGCTTCCCTACAGGGGGCAACGGCTATGGCTACACCTTC.

The chain is built from TRBV29-1 and TRBJ1-2; 8 positions agree with TRBD1. Germline assignment: CDR1 SQVTM and CDR2 ANQGSEA. The CDR3 extends over 15 amino acids. V dropped 0 bases and J dropped 3; count of bases not matched to a gene: 6. The CDR3 coding sequence is TGCAGCGTTGAAGATGCCCAGGGGGCTGACTATGGCTACACCTTC. This sequence encodes CSVEDAQGADYGYTF. The full variable domain, its missing parts supplied by reference TRBV29-1 and TRBJ1-2, is SAVISQKPSRDICQRGTSLTIQCQVDSQVTMMFWYRQQPGQSLTLIATANQGSEATYESGFVIDKFPISRPNLTFSTLTVSNMSPEDSSIYLCSVEDAQGADYGYTFGSGTRLTVV.

This chain uses TRBV6-1 with TRBJ1-5, with D possibly being TRBD1 (5 bases). This CDR3 has 14 residues. V lost 3 bases to trimming and J lost 4 bases, with 10 bases between them. The germline gives CDR1 MNHNS, CDR2 SASEGT. CDR3 coding DNA: TGTGCCAGCAGTGACAGGGCGGCAAATCAGCCCCAGCATTTT. Translating it yields CASSDRAANQPQHF.

This clone was detected only once. The chain carries TRBV5-4 and TRBJ1-1; TRBD1 aligns across 10 bases. V trimming: 10 bases; J trimming: 3 bases; junction bases outside the gene matches: 12. The CDR3 runs to 15 residues. The germline V gene has CDR1 SGHNT and CDR2 YYREEE (reference sequence). CDR3 sequence: CAYERAGTGDTEAFF. The CDR3 bases are TGTGCCTATGAACGGGCCGGGACAGGGGACACTGAAGCTTTCTTT.

The chain recombines TRBV4-1 with TRBJ2-2; 8 bases fit TRBD2. The CDR3 is 17 residues long. V was pared by 1 base and J by 6 bases, with 10 bases of the junction left unmatched. Germline-derived CDR1 and CDR2 are MGHRA and YSYEKL. CDR3 nucleotides: TGCGCCAGCAGCCAAGTTTTGCTAGCGGGCACCCCCGGGGAGCTGTTTTTT. Its translation is CASSQVLLAGTPGELFF.

This clone was found once. This chain uses TRBV7-8 with TRBJ2-7; 9 bases agree with TRBD1. V dropped 1 base and J dropped 3; count of bases not matched to a gene: 7. Looked up from germline, CDR1 is SGHVS and CDR2 is FQNEAQ. The CDR3 is made up of 16 amino acids. The CDR3 nucleotides are TGTGCCAGCAGCTTAGTGGGACGGACAGGGGACTACGAGCAGTACTTC. Translating gives CASSLVGRTGDYEQYF.

The CDR3 nucleotides are TGCGCCAGCGGCCCGGGACAGGGGAGTTCACCCCTCCACTTT. This codes for CASGPGQGSSPLHF. V gene TRBV5-1 combines with J gene TRBJ1-6, with TRBD1 matching over 10 bases. The CDR3 spans 14 residues. The V gene end was trimmed by 7 bases and the J gene end by 9 bases; junction bases not matched to a gene: 7. Germline values: CDR1 SGHRS, CDR2 YFSETQ.

The chain links TRBV18 to TRBJ2-1; 8 bases match TRBD2. The CDR3 covers 15 residues. Trimming removed 5 bases from V and 4 bases from J; junction bases left unmatched: 7. CDR1 KGHSH and CDR2 LQKENI come from the germline V gene. The CDR3, as DNA: TGTGCCAGCTCAACAGCTTCTAGCGGGTACAATGAGCAGTTCTTC. Amino acids: CASSTASSGYNEQFF.

The chain links TRBV4-1 to TRBJ1-2; tentative D call: TRBD1 (5 bases). V gave up 1 base and J gave up 4 bases, with 16 bases separating them. CDR3 size: 16 residues. Looked up from germline, CDR1 is MGHRA and CDR2 is YSYEKL. Here the CDR3 DNA reads TGCGCCAGCAGCCAAGCCCTAAGGGGCAGGGTCTATGGCTACACCTTC. This sequence encodes CASSQALRGRVYGYTF.

In nucleotides, the CDR3 is TGCGCCAGCAGCCAAGTACTACAGGAGAACACTGAAGCTTTCTTT. The encoded protein is CASSQVLQENTEAFF. The chain links TRBV4-1 to TRBJ1-1; D perhaps matches TRBD1 (5 bases). The CDR3 contains 15 residues. The germline gives CDR1 MGHRA, CDR2 YSYEKL. Trimming shortened V by 1 base and J by 1 base, and 10 bases separated the two germline ends.

The CDR3 loop reads CASSHWGQGLAKNIQYF. The CDR3, as DNA: TGTGCCAGTAGTCACTGGGGACAGGGTCTAGCCAAAAACATTCAGTACTTC. The chain has TRBV19 and TRBJ2-4; 9 bases fit TRBD1. Losses at the gene ends were 5 bases for V and 0 bases for J; bases not matched to a gene: 8. Germline assignment: CDR1 LNHDA and CDR2 SQIVND (reference sequence). This CDR3 region has 17 residues.

This clone was seen a single time. The rearrangement uses TRBV2 and TRBJ1-2; TRBD1 is a possible D gene (6 bases). V lost 6 bases and J lost 3, with 17 bases in between. The CDR3 is made up of 15 amino acids. Germline values: CDR1 SNHLY, CDR2 FYNNEI. The DNA for the CDR3 is TGTGCCAGCAGAACCGCCGGGACAAAGGACTATGGCTACACCTTC. Its translation: CASRTAGTKDYGYTF.

The genes are TRBV6-5 and TRBJ1-1; D is perhaps TRBD1 (6 bases). There are 15 residues in the CDR3. The germline V gene encodes CDR1 MNHEY and CDR2 SVGAGI. V shed 0 bases and J shed 4 bases, with 12 bases lying between them. The CDR3 here is CASSYSRTVGTEAFF. CDR3 coding DNA: TGTGCCAGCAGTTACTCGAGGACAGTAGGCACTGAAGCTTTCTTT.

The chain joins TRBV7-9 to TRBJ2-2; D is perhaps TRBD1 (6 bases). Germline V gives CDR1 SEHNR, CDR2 FQNEAQ (reference sequence). There are 13 residues in the CDR3. Trimming removed 4 bases from V and 6 bases from J, with 9 bases in between. CDR3 nucleotides: TGTGCCAGCAGCTCCAGGGGACCCGGGGAGCTGTTTTTT. Amino acids: CASSSRGPGELFF.

The chain recombines TRBV29-1 with TRBJ1-1; 7 bases are shared with TRBD1. The length of the CDR3 is 13 residues. Germline CDR1 SQVTM, CDR2 ANQGSEA. V lost 4 bases to trimming and J lost 0 bases; unmatched junction nucleotides: 2. The CDR3 reads CSVAGQLNTEAFF. The CDR3 DNA follows: TGCAGCGTTGCGGGACAGCTGAACACTGAAGCTTTCTTT.